Reported below is one TCR beta chain. The clone's antigen remains unknown. No base quality values were provided; no much bigger clone lies one nucleotide off. The CDR3 regions of human TCRbeta chains were subjected to immunosequencing. For the original study's pipeline: TCRs in the repertoires were compared against a reference library of SARS-CoV-2-specific TCRs that had been generated with the MIRA antigen-specificity platform. Breadth was defined as the fraction of unique TCRs that were SARS-CoV-2-associated. Depth was defined as the fraction of total T cells that were SARS-CoV-2-associated. Using the MIRA data, each spike-specific TCR was mapped to the spike region that the TCR reacts to and placed in a CD4 or CD8 class. Log10-transformed breadth and depth values were compared by one-way ANOVA with Sidak's multiple comparisons tests. This is the immuneACCESS table as TCRdb keeps it, with only in-frame sequences that have V and J called. A part of the clones is gone; compared with another copy, unresolved V genes explain less than half, and the rest is unexplained. The V and J calls and the clone size are those of that table, but D and trimming were determined from the DNA. The sample has 140,000 to 150,000 clones on record, around nine tenths of them singletons. The ten largest clones represent 2.8% of the sample.

Trimming takes 5 bases from V and 7 bases from J, and the germline ends sit 15 bases apart. The germline V gene (reference sequence) gives CDR1 as MNHEY and CDR2 as SMNVEV. The CDR3 runs 14 amino acids, cysteine and phenylalanine included. The sequence is cut down to CDR3 DNA, 42 bases in frame from base 1. The sample originates from a study of T cell responses to AZD1222 COVID-19 vaccine (dated by TCRdb to 2020 to 2022). Regarding the study in general: A total of 230 to 250 trial participants underwent TCR sequencing, of whom about 210 received two doses of AZD1222 and about 25 received two doses of the MenACWY control vaccine. Trial participants were enrolled into age subgroups of 18-55, 56-69 and 70-plus years, which contained around 150, 29 and 61 TCR-sequenced participants, respectively.

The label giving this sample's time point can be read as: baseline before first vaccination. The sample's treatment or condition label is to be understood as: meningococcal conjugate vaccine given as trial control. The vaccinee samples were drawn from two UK trials, COV001 and COV002, one of which was a single-blind randomized controlled phase 2/3 trial testing AZD1222 (ChAdOx1 nCoV-19) in healthy adults. For TCRbeta chain sequencing, PBMC samples were collected from trial participants at day 0 and at day 28 after the second dose. Overall study results and their limits: Only six or seven AZD1222 recipients were SARS-CoV-2 seropositive at baseline, limiting conclusions about previously exposed vaccinees. A significant rise in spike-specific TCR breadth and depth was observed after two AZD1222 doses relative to day 0 and relative to MenACWY recipients. Because no samples from the day 14 peak response were available, repertoires could be characterized only after the peak T cell response. In the small 56-69-year group, the increase in depth fell short of significance, most likely because of low power. The whole spike protein was spanned by vaccine-associated CD4 TCRs, and dominant responses were seen in regions 160-218 and 743-854. Most participants were white British and females outnumbered males, and the authors suggested that clonal diversity may have been underestimated. Reportedly, almost half of the unique spike-specific TCRs recognized epitopes lying outside the regions that are mutated in the B.1.351 and B.1.1.7 variants.

This material consisted of peripheral blood, taken on day 0 of MenACWY control vaccination. This chain is built from TRBV27 and TRBJ1-5, with a tentative D gene TRBD1 over 6 matching bases. The TCR originated in an adult in good health. The DNA sequence reads TGTGCCAGCAGTGCCGGGGGCGCGCAGCAGCCCCAGCATTTT. The resulting protein is CASSAGGAQQPQHF.